The present entry profiles one TCR beta chain with its context. Its antigen remains unknown. Each CDR3 protein is one row after TCRdb ran MiXCR on the RACE reads. The sample lists roughly 360,000 distinct CDR3 sequences; 4% to 5.5% were seen once. J was trimmed by 3 bases and V by 7 bases; bases with no gene match: 15. The germline V gene encodes CDR1 MNHEY and CDR2 SVGEGT. This CDR3 has 18 amino acids. This sample stems from a study of human T cells and chemical hapten exposure. Study findings and constraints: TCRs exceeding a frequency of 1 in 1000 stayed unchanged under DPC sensitization.

Indicated time point: patch test 1, 2 weeks after DPC sensitization. Treatment in this sample: therapeutic diphenylcyclopropenone sensitization with weekly scalp DPC. Blood was collected ahead of every patch test applied. The chain employs TRBV6-2 or TRBV6-3 and TRBJ2-7; 13 bases line up with TRBD2. The receptor was isolated from a woman between 45 and 65 years old with alopecia areata. Some clones in this sample may be carry-over from other donors' samples. Sequencing was performed on whole blood, taken in connection with sensitization to the hapten diphenylcyclopropenone (DPC). The CDR3 DNA reads TGTGCCAGCAACCCCGGGACTAGCGGGAAATTGGTCGTCTACGAGCAGTACTTC. Its protein is CASNPGTSGKLVVYEQYF.